The 19 T cell receptor beta chains below come from one sample, sequenced in a study of blood T cells in healthy people across ages (dated by TCRdb to about 2015). Library preparation used 5' RACE. The sequencer listed for this sample is Illumina HiSeq 2500. A second roughly 7 to 11 cycle PCR used a sample-barcoded 5' primer and a J-beta primer mix. TCRdb itself trimmed the public reads at Q25 with fastp, ran MiXCR and retained productive beta chains. CDR3 protein sequences are deduplicated, and each keeps its most common genes and DNA. Across this sample there are roughly 1.5 million distinct CDR3 sequences, with about 42% seen only once. The top ten hold about 4.1% of the sample. The sequenced material came from blood. All receptors derive from a woman between 18 and 30 years old in good health.

This chain uses TRBV20-1 with TRBJ1-1; D is ambiguous. This CDR3 region has 13 residues. CDR1 DFQATT and CDR2 SNEGSKA come from the germline V gene (reference sequence). Trimming removed 3 bases at V and 0 bases at J, with 8 bases between. Here the CDR3 DNA reads TGCAGTGCTAGTGCTAACATGAACACTGAAGCTTTCTTT. It translates to CSASANMNTEAFF.

This chain connects TRBV10-3 to TRBJ2-5; D could derive from TRBD1 or TRBD2 (6 bases each). From germline, CDR1 is ENHRY and CDR2 SYGVKD. CDR3 length: 14 amino acids. The germline V and J ends were trimmed by 4 bases and 0 bases, with 9 bases remaining between them. CDR3: CAISAGANQETQYF. The CDR3 DNA reads TGTGCCATCAGTGCGGGGGCAAACCAAGAGACCCAGTACTTC.

The chain couples TRBV15 to TRBJ2-1, with TRBD2 identical over 7 bases. Germline V gives CDR1 LNHNV, CDR2 YYDKDF (reference sequence). J was trimmed by 2 bases and V by 0 bases; bases with no gene match: 7. The CDR3 sequence is 17 residues long. CDR3 amino acids: CATSRDPAGLTYNEQFF. In nucleotides, the CDR3 is TGTGCCACCAGCAGAGATCCAGCGGGACTAACCTACAATGAGCAGTTCTTC.

Only a few counts were recorded for this clonotype. The chain joins TRBV7-9 to TRBJ1-4, with D uncertain. CDR1 and CDR2 (germline): SEHNR, FQNEAQ (reference sequence). V lost 1 base to trimming and J lost 7 bases, with 7 bases between them. CDR3 length: 13 residues. In DNA form, the CDR3 reads TGTGCCAGCAGCTTAGAGTTGTTTGAAAAACTGTTTTTT. This encodes CASSLELFEKLFF.

This chain links TRBV6-5 with TRBJ2-2; D is uncertain. Trimming cost V 5 bases and J 6 bases, with 7 bases left between them. This CDR3 is built from 12 residues. Looked up from germline, CDR1 is MNHEY and CDR2 is SVGAGI. Written as DNA, the CDR3 is TGTGCCAGCAGTCACACACCCGGGGAGCTGTTTTTT. Translation gives CASSHTPGELFF.

CDR3: CASSWYGRVIAKNIQYF. The CDR3 coding sequence is TGTGCCAGCAGTTGGTATGGGAGGGTCATAGCCAAAAACATTCAGTACTTC. This chain joins TRBV6-2 or TRBV6-3 and TRBJ2-4, with 7 bases aligning to TRBD2. The CDR3 is 17 residues long. Germline V CDR1 and CDR2: MNHEY, SVGEGT. J was trimmed by 0 bases and V by 4 bases; bases with no gene match: 9.

The chain combines TRBV7-9 with TRBJ1-1; the match to TRBD1 covers 8 bases. There are 15 residues in the CDR3. In germline, CDR1 is SEHNR, CDR2 FQNEAQ (reference sequence). After removal of 4 bases from V and 5 bases from J, the junction contained 9 bases not matched to a gene. CDR3 region: CASSSKDRVKTEAFF. The CDR3 DNA sequence: TGTGCCAGCAGCTCTAAGGACAGGGTTAAGACTGAAGCTTTCTTT. The full variable domain, its missing parts supplied by reference TRBV7-9 and TRBJ1-1, is DTGVSQNPRHKITKRGQNVTFRCDPISEHNRLYWYRQTLGQGPEFLTYFQNEAQLEKSRLLSDRFSAERPKGSFSTLEIQRTEQGDSAMYLCASSSKDRVKTEAFFGQGTRLTVV.

There are a few counts of this clonotype. Here the CDR3 DNA reads TGCAGTGCCCCATTGCGGGGCGGCTACACCTTC. Translated, it gives CSAPLRGGYTF. The chain is built from TRBV20-1 and TRBJ1-2, with a possible D match to TRBD1 (5 bases). V dropped 6 bases and J dropped 8 bases, with 13 bases sitting between them. The CDR3 runs to 11 residues. CDR1 is DFQATT and CDR2 is SNEGSKA in the germline V gene (reference sequence).

The chain combines TRBV29-1 with TRBJ2-7; 13 bases fit TRBD2. The CDR3 runs to 16 residues. Germline CDR1 reads SQVTM; CDR2 reads ANQGSEA. With V trimmed by 4 bases and J by 7 bases, 13 bases remained unmatched. The CDR3 loop is CSVVTSRTSGSAEQYF. The CDR3 DNA is TGCAGCGTTGTGACTTCCCGGACTAGCGGGAGTGCAGAGCAGTACTTC.

This rearrangement joins TRBV11-1 to TRBJ2-7; D is undetermined. V lost 6 bases, J lost 4 bases, and 16 bases lay in between. CDR3 length: 14 amino acids. In germline, CDR1 is SGHAT, CDR2 FQDESV (reference sequence). The CDR3 loop reads CASSPPNEDYEQYF. The CDR3 DNA is TGTGCCAGCAGTCCCCCTAATGAAGATTACGAGCAGTACTTC.

This clonotype appeared a few times. This chain joins TRBV29-1 and TRBJ2-4, with D unclear. The CDR3 covers 11 residues. The V and J ends lost 3 bases and 6 bases respectively, with 6 bases between them. Per germline, CDR1 SQVTM and CDR2 ANQGSEA. CDR3: CSVDFRNIQYF. CDR3 coding DNA: TGCAGCGTTGATTTCAGAAACATTCAGTACTTC.

The rearrangement joins TRBV12-3 or TRBV12-4 to TRBJ1-3; TRBD1 is a possible D gene (5 bases). Trimming took 10 bases from V and 0 from J, leaving 16 bases between them. CDR3 size: 15 residues. CDR3 sequence reads: CAKTTGTYSGNTIYF. The CDR3 nucleotides are TGTGCCAAAACTACCGGGACTTACTCTGGAAACACCATATATTTT.

This clonotype appeared a few times. The rearrangement links TRBV7-9 to TRBJ2-1, with a weak D call TRBD2 (5 bases). V gave up 11 bases and J gave up 10 bases, with 18 bases separating them. This CDR3 spans 12 amino acids. The germline gives CDR1 SEHNR, CDR2 FQNEAQ (reference sequence). CDR3 sequence (DNA): TGTGCCGGCGAACCCCTTCAGCGGGAGCAGTTCTTC. This gives the protein CAGEPLQREQFF.

This clonotype was observed a few times. The gene calls are TRBV7-9 and TRBJ2-7; 7 bases are shared with TRBD2. CDR1 is SEHNR and CDR2 is FQNEAQ in the germline V gene (reference sequence). The V gene end was trimmed by 1 base and the J gene end by 3 bases; junction bases not matched to a gene: 3. The CDR3 extends over 14 amino acids. CDR3 sequence (DNA): TGTGCCAGCAGCTTAGAGGGAGGGATCTACGAGCAGTACTTC. It translates to CASSLEGGIYEQYF.

The V and J genes are TRBV10-3 and TRBJ2-1; D is possibly TRBD1 (6 bases). With 10 bases removed from V and 3 bases from J, the gap between germline ends came to 16 bases. This CDR3 region has 14 residues. Germline CDR1 ENHRY, CDR2 SYGVKD. The CDR3 reads CATMQGLSYNEQFF. CDR3 sequence (DNA): TGTGCCACCATGCAGGGGTTGAGCTACAATGAGCAGTTCTTC.

The chain combines TRBV2 with TRBJ2-5; either TRBD1 or TRBD2 may fit D (6 bases each). V was pared by 7 bases and J by 13 bases, with 19 bases between. The CDR3 has 12 amino acids. Germline CDR1 and CDR2: SNHLY and FYNNEI. CDR3 protein: CASTLGGTGSYF. Written as DNA, the CDR3 is TGTGCCAGCACCTTAGGGGGGACCGGTTCGTACTTC. Full variable domain (outside the CDR3, taken from reference TRBV2 and TRBJ2-5): EPEVTQTPSHQVTQMGQEVILRCVPISNHLYFYWYRQILGQKVEFLVSFYNNEISEKSEIFDDQFSVERPDGSNFTLKIRSTKLEDSAMYFCASTLGGTGSYFGPGTRLLVL.

This clonotype was detected only a few times. This may be a read error: a much more frequent sequence differs by one nucleotide. CDR3 region: CASSPWDEQFF. DNA for the CDR3: TGTGCCAGCAGCCCCTGGGATGAGCAGTTCTTC. The chain has TRBV7-2 and TRBJ2-1, with no clear D. The CDR3 totals 11 residues. V lost 5 bases and J lost 8, with 7 bases in between. In germline, CDR1 is SGHTA, CDR2 FQGNSA.

As for this clonotype: Mismatch with germline at one junction end may stem from a read error. The rearrangement joins TRBV30 to TRBJ2-7; the match to TRBD2 covers 8 bases. Germline CDR1 GTSNPN, CDR2 SVGIG (reference sequence). The CDR3 has 16 amino acids. CDR3 nucleotide sequence: TGTGCCCGGAGAGTTCCCTCAGCGGGGGTAATTGGCGAGCAGTACTTC. Translated, it gives CARRVPSAGVIGEQYF.

This clonotype was observed a few times. V is TRBV6-6 and J is TRBJ1-4, with TRBD1 matching over 10 bases. This CDR3 is built from 15 residues. Trimming cost V 6 bases and J 7 bases; bases outside gene matches: 8. The germline gives CDR1 MNHNY, CDR2 SVGAGI (reference sequence). The CDR3 nucleotides are TGTGCCAGCAGGAAAAGACAGGGGGCCAGTGAAAAACTGTTTTTT. It encodes CASRKRQGASEKLFF.